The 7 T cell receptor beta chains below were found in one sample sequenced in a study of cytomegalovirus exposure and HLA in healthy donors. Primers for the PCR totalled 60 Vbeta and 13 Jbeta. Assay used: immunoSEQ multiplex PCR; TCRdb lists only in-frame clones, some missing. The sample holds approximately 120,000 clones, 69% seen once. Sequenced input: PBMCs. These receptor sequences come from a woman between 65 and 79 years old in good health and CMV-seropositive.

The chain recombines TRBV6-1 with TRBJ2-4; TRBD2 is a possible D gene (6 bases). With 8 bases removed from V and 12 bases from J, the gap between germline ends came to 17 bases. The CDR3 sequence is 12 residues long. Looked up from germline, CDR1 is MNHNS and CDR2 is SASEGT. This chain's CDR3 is CASAWTISGQYF. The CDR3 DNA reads TGTGCCAGCGCCTGGACGATTAGCGGTCAGTACTTC.

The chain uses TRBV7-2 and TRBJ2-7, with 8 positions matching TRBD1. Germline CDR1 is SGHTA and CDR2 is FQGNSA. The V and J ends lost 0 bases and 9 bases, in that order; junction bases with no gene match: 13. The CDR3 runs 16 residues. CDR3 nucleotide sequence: TGTGCCAGCAGCTTAGCGGATTGGACAGGGCTAAACGGGCAGTACTTC. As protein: CASSLADWTGLNGQYF.

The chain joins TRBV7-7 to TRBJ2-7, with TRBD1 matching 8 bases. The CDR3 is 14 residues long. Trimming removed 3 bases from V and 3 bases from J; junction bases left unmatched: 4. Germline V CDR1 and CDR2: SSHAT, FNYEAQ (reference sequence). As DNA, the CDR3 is TGTGCCAGCAGCTTGGGACAGGAGAACTACGAGCAGTACTTC. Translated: CASSLGQENYEQYF.

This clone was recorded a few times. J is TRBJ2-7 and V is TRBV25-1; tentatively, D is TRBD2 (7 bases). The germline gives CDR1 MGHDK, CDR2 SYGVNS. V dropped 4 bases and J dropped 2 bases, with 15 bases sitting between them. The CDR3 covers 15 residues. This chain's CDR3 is CASSVGGALPYEQYF. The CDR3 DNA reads TGTGCCAGCAGTGTTGGGGGGGCCCTCCCCTACGAGCAGTACTTC.

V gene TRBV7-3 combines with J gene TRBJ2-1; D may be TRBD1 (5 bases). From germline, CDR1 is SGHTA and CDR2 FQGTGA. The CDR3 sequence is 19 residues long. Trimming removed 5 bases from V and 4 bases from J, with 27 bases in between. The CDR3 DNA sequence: TGTGCCAGCAGCCCTAAGCCCTTTTTTCCGGACAACCTGTACAATGAGCAGTTCTTC. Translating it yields CASSPKPFFPDNLYNEQFF.

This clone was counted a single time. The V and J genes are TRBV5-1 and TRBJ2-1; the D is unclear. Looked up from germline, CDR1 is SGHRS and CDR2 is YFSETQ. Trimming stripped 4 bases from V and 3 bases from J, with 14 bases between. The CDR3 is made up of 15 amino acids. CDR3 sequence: CASSPGGGFYNEQFF. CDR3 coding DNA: TGCGCCAGCAGCCCTGGCGGTGGATTCTACAATGAGCAGTTCTTC.

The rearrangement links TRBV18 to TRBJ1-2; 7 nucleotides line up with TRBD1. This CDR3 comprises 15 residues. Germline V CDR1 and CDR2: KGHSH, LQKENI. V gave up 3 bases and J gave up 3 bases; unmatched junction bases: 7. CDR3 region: CASSPGQDLYYGYTF. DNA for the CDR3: TGTGCCAGCTCACCTGGACAGGACCTTTACTATGGCTACACCTTC.